One T cell receptor beta chain is described in this entry. These data originate in a study of cytomegalovirus exposure and HLA in healthy donors. PCR was performed using 60 Vbeta and 13 Jbeta primers. Authors' processing steps: Later reanalysis found 80 million or so unique TCR beta chains, roughly 10 million of them shared. Some clones are missing from TCRdb's copy, which holds only in-frame ones; the method was immunoSEQ multiplex PCR. That table supplies the V and J calls and clone size; D and trimming were determined from the DNA. The table lists 65,000 to 85,000 clones, about a tenth of them singletons. The CDR3 totals 15 residues.

This TCR was recovered from a man aged 55 to 69 in good health and CMV-seropositive. The sample was PBMCs. V usage is TRBV21-1 and J usage is TRBJ1-2; the DNA was not used to check the table's D call, TRBD1. TRBV21-1 is deemed a pseudogene. CDR3 sequence (DNA): TGTGCCAGCAGCTCCACCGGGACAGGGTGTTATGGCTACACCTTC. Protein: CASSSTGTGCYGYTF.